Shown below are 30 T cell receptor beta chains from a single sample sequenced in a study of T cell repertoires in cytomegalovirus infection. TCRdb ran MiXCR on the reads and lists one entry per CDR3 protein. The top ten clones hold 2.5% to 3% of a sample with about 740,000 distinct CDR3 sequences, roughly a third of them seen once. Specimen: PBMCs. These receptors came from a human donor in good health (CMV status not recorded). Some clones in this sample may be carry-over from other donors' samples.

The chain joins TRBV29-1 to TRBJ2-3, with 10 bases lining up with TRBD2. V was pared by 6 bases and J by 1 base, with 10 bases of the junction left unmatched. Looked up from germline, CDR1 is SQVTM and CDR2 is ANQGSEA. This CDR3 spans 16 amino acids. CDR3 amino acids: CSVDLAGEEGTDTQYF. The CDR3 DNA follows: TGCAGCGTCGACCTAGCGGGGGAGGAGGGCACAGATACGCAGTATTTT.

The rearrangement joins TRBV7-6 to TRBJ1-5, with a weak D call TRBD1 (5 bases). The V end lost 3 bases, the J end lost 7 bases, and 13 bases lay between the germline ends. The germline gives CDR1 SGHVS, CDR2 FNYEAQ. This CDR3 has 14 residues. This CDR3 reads CASSFGRGLQPQHF. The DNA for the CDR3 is TGTGCCAGCAGCTTTGGGCGGGGCCTCCAGCCCCAGCATTTT.

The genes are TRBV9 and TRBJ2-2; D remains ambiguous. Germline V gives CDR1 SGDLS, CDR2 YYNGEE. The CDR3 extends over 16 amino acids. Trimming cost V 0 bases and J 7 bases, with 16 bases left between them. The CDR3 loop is CASSVEVGTSIGELFF. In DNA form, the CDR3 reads TGTGCCAGCAGCGTAGAGGTCGGAACTTCGATCGGGGAGCTGTTTTTT. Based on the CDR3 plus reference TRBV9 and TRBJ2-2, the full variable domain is DSGVTQTPKHLITATGQRVTLRCSPRSGDLSVYWYQQSLDQGLQFLIQYYNGEERAKGNILERFSAQQFPDLHSELNLSSLELGDSALYFCASSVEVGTSIGELFFGEGSRLTVL.

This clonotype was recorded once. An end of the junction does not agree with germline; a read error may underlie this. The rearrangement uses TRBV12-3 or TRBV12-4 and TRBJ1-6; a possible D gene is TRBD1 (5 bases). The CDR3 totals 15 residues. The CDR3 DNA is TGTGACAGCAGTTCTCCGGGGCAGTATAATTCACCCCTCCACTTT. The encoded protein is CDSSSPGQYNSPLHF.

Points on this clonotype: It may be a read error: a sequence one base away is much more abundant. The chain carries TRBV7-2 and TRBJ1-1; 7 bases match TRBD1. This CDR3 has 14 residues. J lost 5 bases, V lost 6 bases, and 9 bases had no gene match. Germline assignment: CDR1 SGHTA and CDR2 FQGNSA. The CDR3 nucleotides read TGTACCAGCAGACCAACAGGGGAAGGGACTGAAGCTTTCTTT. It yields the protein CTSRPTGEGTEAFF.

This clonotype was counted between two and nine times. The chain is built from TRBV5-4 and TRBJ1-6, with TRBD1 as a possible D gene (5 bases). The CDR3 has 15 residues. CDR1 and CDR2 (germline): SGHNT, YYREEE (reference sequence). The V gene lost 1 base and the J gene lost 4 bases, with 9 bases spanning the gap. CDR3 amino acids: CASSLSTAYNSPLHF. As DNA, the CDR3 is TGTGCCAGCAGCTTGTCGACAGCTTATAATTCACCCCTCCACTTT.

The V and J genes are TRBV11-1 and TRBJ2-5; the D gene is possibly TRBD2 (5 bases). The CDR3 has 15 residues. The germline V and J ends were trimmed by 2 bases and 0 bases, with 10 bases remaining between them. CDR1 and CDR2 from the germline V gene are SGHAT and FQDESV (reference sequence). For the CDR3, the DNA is TGTGCCAGCAGCTTAAGTCGGGGAAACCAAGAGACCCAGTACTTC. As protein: CASSLSRGNQETQYF.

For the CDR3, the DNA is TGTGCCAGCAGTAAGACCGGGACAGGGTTTTACTATGGCTACACCTTC. Amino acids: CASSKTGTGFYYGYTF. The chain employs TRBV28 and TRBJ1-2; 9 bases match TRBD1. Looked up from germline, CDR1 is MDHEN and CDR2 is SYDVKM. CDR3 length: 16 amino acids. V trimming: 5 bases; J trimming: 3 bases; junction bases outside the gene matches: 10.

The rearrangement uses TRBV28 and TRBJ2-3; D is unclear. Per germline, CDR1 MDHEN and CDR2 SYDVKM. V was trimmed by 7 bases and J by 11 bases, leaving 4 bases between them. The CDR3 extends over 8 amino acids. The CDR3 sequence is CASTLQYF. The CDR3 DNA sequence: TGTGCCAGCACCCTGCAGTATTTT.

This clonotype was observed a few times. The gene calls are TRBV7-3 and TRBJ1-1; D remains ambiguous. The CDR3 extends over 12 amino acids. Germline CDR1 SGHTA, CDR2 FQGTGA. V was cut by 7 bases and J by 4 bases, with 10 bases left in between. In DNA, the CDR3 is TGTGCCAGCAAAGGTTGGGGCACTGAAGCTTTCTTT. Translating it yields CASKGWGTEAFF.

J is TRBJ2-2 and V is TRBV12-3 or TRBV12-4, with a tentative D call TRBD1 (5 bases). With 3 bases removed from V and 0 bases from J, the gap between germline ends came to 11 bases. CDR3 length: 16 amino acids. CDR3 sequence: CASSFRVAPNTGELFF. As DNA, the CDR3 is TGTGCCAGCAGTTTCAGGGTCGCTCCGAACACCGGGGAGCTGTTTTTT.

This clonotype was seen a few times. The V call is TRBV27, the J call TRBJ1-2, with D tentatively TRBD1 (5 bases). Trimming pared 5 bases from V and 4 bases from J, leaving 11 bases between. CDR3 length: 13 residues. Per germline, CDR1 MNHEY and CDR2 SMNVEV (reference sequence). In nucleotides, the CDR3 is TGTGCCAGCAGTCCCAGGGCATCCTATGGCTACACCTTC. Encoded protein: CASSPRASYGYTF.

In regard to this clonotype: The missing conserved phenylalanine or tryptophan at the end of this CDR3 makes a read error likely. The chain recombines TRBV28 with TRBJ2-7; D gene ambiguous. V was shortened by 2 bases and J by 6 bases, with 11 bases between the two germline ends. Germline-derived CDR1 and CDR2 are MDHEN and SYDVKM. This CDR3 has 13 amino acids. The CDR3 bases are TGTGCCAGCAGTTTAACCGGCGGCCGCGAGCAGTACTTA. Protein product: CASSLTGGREQYL.

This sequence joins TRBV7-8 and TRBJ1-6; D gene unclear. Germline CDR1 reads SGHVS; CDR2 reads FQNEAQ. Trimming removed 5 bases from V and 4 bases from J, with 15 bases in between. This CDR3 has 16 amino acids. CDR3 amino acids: CASSTLGFGYNSPLHF. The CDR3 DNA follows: TGTGCCAGCAGCACCCTGGGGTTTGGATATAATTCACCCCTCCACTTT.

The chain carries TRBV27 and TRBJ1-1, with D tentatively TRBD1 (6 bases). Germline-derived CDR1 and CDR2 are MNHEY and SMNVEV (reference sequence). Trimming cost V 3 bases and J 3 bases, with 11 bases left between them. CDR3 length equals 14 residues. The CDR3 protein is CASSFGGTHTEAFF. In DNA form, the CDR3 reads TGTGCCAGCAGTTTCGGGGGCACGCACACTGAAGCTTTCTTT.

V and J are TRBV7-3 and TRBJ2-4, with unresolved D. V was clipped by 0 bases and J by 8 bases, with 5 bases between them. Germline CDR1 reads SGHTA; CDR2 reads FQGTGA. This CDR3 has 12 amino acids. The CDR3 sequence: CASSLTGDIQYF. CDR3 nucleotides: TGTGCCAGCAGCTTAACGGGCGACATTCAGTACTTC. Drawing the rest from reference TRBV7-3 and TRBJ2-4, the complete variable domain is GAGVSQTPSNKVTEKGKYVELRCDPISGHTALYWYRQSLGQGPEFLIYFQGTGAADDSGLPNDRFFAVRPEGSVSTLKIQRTERGDSAVYLCASSLTGDIQYFGAGTRLSVL.

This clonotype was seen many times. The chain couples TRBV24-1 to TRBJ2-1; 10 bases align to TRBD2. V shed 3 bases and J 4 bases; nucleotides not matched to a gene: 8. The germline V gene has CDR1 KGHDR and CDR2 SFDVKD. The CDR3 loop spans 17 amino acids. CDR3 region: CATSDPMSGGAYNEQFF. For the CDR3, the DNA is TGTGCCACCAGTGATCCCATGAGCGGGGGGGCTTACAATGAGCAGTTCTTC.

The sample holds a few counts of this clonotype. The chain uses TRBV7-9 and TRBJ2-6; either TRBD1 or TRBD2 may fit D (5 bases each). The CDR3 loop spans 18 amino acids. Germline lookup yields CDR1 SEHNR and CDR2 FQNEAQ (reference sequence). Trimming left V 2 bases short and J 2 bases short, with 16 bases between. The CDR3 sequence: CASSLTVGSGPGANVLTF. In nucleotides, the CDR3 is TGTGCCAGCAGCTTAACCGTCGGTTCGGGGCCTGGGGCCAACGTCCTGACTTTC.

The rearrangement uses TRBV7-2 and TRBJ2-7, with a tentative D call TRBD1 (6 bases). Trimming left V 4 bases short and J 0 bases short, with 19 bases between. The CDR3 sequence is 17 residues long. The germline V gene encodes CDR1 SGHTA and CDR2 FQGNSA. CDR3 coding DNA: TGTGCCAGCAGCTCGGGCTATGGTTCAGGGGACTCCTACGAGCAGTACTTC. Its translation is CASSSGYGSGDSYEQYF.

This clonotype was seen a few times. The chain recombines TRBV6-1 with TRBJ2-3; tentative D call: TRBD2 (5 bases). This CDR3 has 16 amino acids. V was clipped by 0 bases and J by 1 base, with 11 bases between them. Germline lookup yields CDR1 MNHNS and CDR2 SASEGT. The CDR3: CASSEALEGGTDTQYF. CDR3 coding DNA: TGTGCCAGCAGTGAAGCTCTAGAGGGTGGCACAGATACGCAGTATTTT.

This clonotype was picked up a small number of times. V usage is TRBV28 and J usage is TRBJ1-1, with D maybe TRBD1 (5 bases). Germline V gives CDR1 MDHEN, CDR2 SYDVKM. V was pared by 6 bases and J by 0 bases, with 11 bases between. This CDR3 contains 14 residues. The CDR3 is CASRPTAMNTEAFF. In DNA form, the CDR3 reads TGTGCCAGCAGACCGACAGCCATGAACACTGAAGCTTTCTTT.

The CDR3 bases are TGTGCCAGCAATGGTAGCGGGAGGGGAACCGGGGAGCTGTTTTTT. Amino acids: CASNGSGRGTGELFF. The chain recombines TRBV12-3 or TRBV12-4 with TRBJ2-2, with 11 positions matching TRBD2. After removal of 7 bases from V and 5 bases from J, the junction contained 6 bases not matched to a gene. The CDR3 totals 15 residues.

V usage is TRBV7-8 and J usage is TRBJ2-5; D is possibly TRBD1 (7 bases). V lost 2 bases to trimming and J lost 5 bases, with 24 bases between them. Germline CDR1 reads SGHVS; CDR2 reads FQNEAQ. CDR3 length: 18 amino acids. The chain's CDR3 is CASSLNRFQGGSLETQYF. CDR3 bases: TGTGCCAGCAGCTTAAATCGTTTCCAGGGGGGCAGTTTGGAGACCCAGTACTTC.

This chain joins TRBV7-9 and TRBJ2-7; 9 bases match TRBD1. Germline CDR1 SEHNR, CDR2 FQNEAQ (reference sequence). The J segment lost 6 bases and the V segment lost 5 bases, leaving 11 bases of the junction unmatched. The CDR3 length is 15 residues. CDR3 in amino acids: CASSPGQGMGSEQYF. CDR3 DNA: TGTGCCAGCAGCCCAGGACAGGGGATGGGCAGCGAGCAGTACTTC.

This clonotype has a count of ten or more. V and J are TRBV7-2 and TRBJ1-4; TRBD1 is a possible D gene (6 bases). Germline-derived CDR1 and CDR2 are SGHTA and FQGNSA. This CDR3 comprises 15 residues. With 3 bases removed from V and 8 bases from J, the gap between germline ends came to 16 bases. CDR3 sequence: CASSLIARGGEKLFF. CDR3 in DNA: TGTGCCAGCAGCTTGATCGCCAGGGGTGGGGAAAAACTGTTTTTT.

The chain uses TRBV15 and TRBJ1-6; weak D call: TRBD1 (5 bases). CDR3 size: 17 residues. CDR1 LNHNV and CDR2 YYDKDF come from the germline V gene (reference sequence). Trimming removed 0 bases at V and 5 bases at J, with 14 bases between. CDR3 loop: CATSRDKRTQNNSPLHF. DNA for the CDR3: TGTGCCACCAGCAGAGATAAGAGGACACAGAATAATTCACCCCTCCACTTT. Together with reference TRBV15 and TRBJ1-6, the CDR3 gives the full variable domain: DAMVIQNPRYQVTQFGKPVTLSCSQTLNHNVMYWYQQKSSQAPKLLFHYYDKDFNNEADTPDNFQSRRPNTSFCFLDIRSPGLGDTAMYLCATSRDKRTQNNSPLHFGNGTRLTVT.

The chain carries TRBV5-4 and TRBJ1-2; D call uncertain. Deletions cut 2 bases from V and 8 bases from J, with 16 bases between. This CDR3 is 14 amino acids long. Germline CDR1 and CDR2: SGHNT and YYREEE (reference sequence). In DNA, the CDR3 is TGTGCCAGCAGCTTAGACCGGGAGCCGGGAGGCTACACCTTC. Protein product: CASSLDREPGGYTF. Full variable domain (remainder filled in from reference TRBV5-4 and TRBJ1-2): ETGVTQSPTHLIKTRGQQVTLRCSSQSGHNTVSWYQQALGQGPQFIFQYYREEENGRGNFPPRFSGLQFPNYSSELNVNALELDDSALYLCASSLDREPGGYTFGSGTRLTVV.

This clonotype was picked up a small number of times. The CDR3 spells CASNRRQGDSYEQYF. The CDR3 coding sequence is TGTGCCAGCAACCGGAGACAGGGTGATTCCTACGAGCAGTACTTC. The V call is TRBV7-6, the J call TRBJ2-7; 7 bases are shared with TRBD1. CDR3 size: 15 residues. From germline, CDR1 is SGHVS and CDR2 FNYEAQ. V trimming: 7 bases; J trimming: 1 base; junction bases outside the gene matches: 10.

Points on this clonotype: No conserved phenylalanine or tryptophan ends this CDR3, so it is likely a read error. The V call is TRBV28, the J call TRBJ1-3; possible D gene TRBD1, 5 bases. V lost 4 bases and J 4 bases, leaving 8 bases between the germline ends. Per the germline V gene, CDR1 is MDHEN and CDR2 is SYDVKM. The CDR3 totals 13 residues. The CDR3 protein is CASSSGFGNTIYV. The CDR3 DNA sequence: TGTGCCAGCAGTTCAGGGTTCGGAAACACCATATATGTT.

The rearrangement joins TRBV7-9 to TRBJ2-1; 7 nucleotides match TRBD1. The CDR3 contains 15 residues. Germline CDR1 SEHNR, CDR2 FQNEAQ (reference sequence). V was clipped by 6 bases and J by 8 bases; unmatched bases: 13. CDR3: CASRPTGELRDEQFF. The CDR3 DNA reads TGTGCCAGCAGACCTACAGGGGAGCTGAGGGATGAGCAGTTCTTC.